This TCR beta chain was captured in a study of shared clonotypes between healthy human individuals (dated by TCRdb to 2020 to 2022). General notes on the study: The cohort comprised a couple of women and a few men aged 18 to 49 years. For each donor, three plates each were used for CD4 naive and CD4 memory, two plates were used for CD8 naive, and one plate was used for CD8 memory. Blood TCR repertoires of roughly five healthy adults were deeply sequenced to estimate repertoire size and the extent of clonotype sharing between individuals. Different laboratories and diverse techniques were used to prepare libraries and sequence TCR repertoires, to increase sequencing depth and limit assay-specific biases. Between about 0.94 and 8.9 billion PBMCs per donor were obtained by leukapheresis. The paper's findings and limits, for the study overall: Naive subsets generally had larger estimated clonotype richness than memory subsets. Only blood was sampled, and tissue TCR repertoires likely differ from those in blood. Pairwise subsampling led to the expectation that sequencing depth would affect the degree of clonotype sharing among donors. Across a handful of donors, 5% to 6% of naive CD4, 3% to 4% of naive CD8, about 2.3% of memory CD4, and approximately 0.42% of memory CD8 clonotypes were shared. The genetic and exposure-history diversity represented was limited by the small number of donors. Even with the large sequencing depth, rarefaction of the sorted-subset datasets indicated that sequencing was incomplete. Compared with non-shared clonotypes, clonotypes shared by all four sorted-subset donors had higher generation probabilities.

CD8 naive samples consisted of CD45RO-negative cells that were positively selected for CCR7, yielding a CD45RA+CCR7+ population without TemRA cells. The donors were healthy, HIV-negative adults with no recently reported acute infections or vaccinations. Every donor was a Caucasian adult residing in Nashville, Tennessee, USA. After blood collection by leukapheresis, PBMCs were isolated using Ficoll-Histopaque density gradient centrifugation and then cryopreserved in the vapor phase of liquid nitrogen. Analytical flow cytometry was used to check the purity and quantity of every magnetically sorted T cell population. Genomic DNA was isolated from each sorted fraction and quantified by UV absorbance on a Nanodrop 2000c. Remarks on this clone: There is no known antigen for this receptor. No much larger clone is present one base from it, and per-base qualities are unavailable.

TCR CDR3 regions were amplified from genomic DNA by multiplex PCR using the deep immunoSEQ assay. Genomic DNA extracted from each cell subset was distributed evenly over all wells of several immunoSEQ 96-well plates, and each plate served as one replicate. Each replicate PCR for sorted subsets received 200 ng genomic DNA, equal to about 29,000 T cell genomes. The purified libraries were quantified using a Qubit 3.0 fluorometer, sized with a Bioanalyzer 2100, and then quantified again using the KAPA Library Quantification kit. Every immunoSEQ 96-well plate was sequenced on a separate single-read 150-cycle Illumina NextSeq 550 flow cell. In the paper's pipeline: Because the immunoSEQ output included only junctional sequences and no quality scores, the filtering could not be the same as the filtering used for full-length reads. To assign V/J genes and CDR3, sequences were annotated using PyIR, a Python wrapper for IgBLAST v1.9, with IMGT germline references. Any read was removed if the V/J assignment was weak (E-value above 1e-6), the CDR3 was missing, or the read contained stop codons, out-of-frame junctions, or ambiguous translated residues. V3J clonotypes were defined as sequences sharing an identical inferred V gene, J gene, and CDR3 amino acid sequence. Percentage overlap between repertoires was computed as shared unique clonotypes divided by the size of the smaller repertoire. RTK rarefaction, the Chao1 estimator, and Recon v2.1 estimates of unobserved clonotypes were used to assess repertoire richness. For all TCRbeta clonotypes obtained by the gDNA method from a handful of donors, generation probabilities were computed with OLGA. TCRdb retrieved this table from immuneACCESS and kept in-frame rearrangements only. Not all clones are present; in checked studies, unresolved V genes account for under half, and no reason is known for the remainder. For V, J and clone size, that table is used; D and trimming come from the DNA. The sample data list 700,000 to 950,000 clones, and 90% to 97% of these were observed just once. The top ten constitute about 0.22% of the sample.

V loses 2 bases of germline sequence and J loses 8 bases, and the interval between the two ends is 13 bases. From a lookup of the germline V gene, CDR1 and CDR2 are SGHTA and FQGNSA. The CDR3 has 13 amino acids, counting the end cysteine and phenylalanine. The read is trimmed to its CDR3 DNA, 39 bases read in frame from base 1. The sequence derives from a man aged 25-40 years in good health. The V gene is TRBV7-2 and the J gene is TRBJ2-7, with the D gene not clear enough to name. Sequencing input: naive CD8+ T cells sorted from blood. Interpreted using the paper, the cell subset or site label stands for: CD45RA+CCR7+. The CDR3 loop reads CASSLFTDHQQYF. The bases are TGTGCCAGCAGCTTATTTACGGATCACCAGCAGTACTTC.